These T cell receptor beta chains were read from a single sample in a study of immunodeficiency. The repertoire was sequenced with immunoSEQ multiplex PCR; TCRdb's copy has only in-frame clones and lacks some. The sample includes 4,200 or so clones, about 93% seen only once; the top ten take about 4.5%. Material: CD4+ T cells from blood. The receptors shown here come from a human donor in good health. Both conserved end residues are part of each CDR3. The D gene is left open where the match is weak. For some rows the clone size is stated as once, few or many, or as a class when expanded; others skip it.

abundance	v_gene	d_gene	j_gene	CDR3nt	CDR3aa
-	TRBV9	-	TRBJ2-5	TGTGCCAGCAGCGTAGACAGGAACCAAGAGACCCAGTACTTC	CASSVDRNQETQYF
-	TRBV6-5	-	TRBJ2-2	TGTGCCAGCAGGTCCAGAGAAAACACCGGGGAGCTGTTTTTT	CASRSRENTGELFF
-	TRBV6-1	-	TRBJ2-7	TGTGCCAGCAGTGGGGTTCGGGTGGCCTACGGGGAGTACGAGCAGTACTTC	CASSGVRVAYGEYEQYF
-	TRBV12-3/TRBV12-4	TRBD1	TRBJ1-2	TGTGCCAGCAGCGCTCAGGGGGACCATGGCTACACCTTC	CASSAQGDHGYTF
-	TRBV4-2	-	TRBJ2-2	TGTGCCAGCAGCCAAGGGGGCGGCGGGGTCACCGGGGAGCTGTTTTTT	CASSQGGGGVTGELFF
-	TRBV28	-	TRBJ1-2	TGTGCCAGCCTGGGGGGGGCAGACTATGGCTACACCTTC	CASLGGADYGYTF
-	TRBV3-1/TRBV3-2	-	TRBJ1-1	TGTGCCAGCAGCCATACCCGATCGACAGGCACTGAAGCTTTCTTT	CASSHTRSTGTEAFF
-	TRBV15	-	TRBJ1-3	TGTGCCACCAGCATTCATAGAACCTCTGGAAACACCATATATTTT	CATSIHRTSGNTIYF
-	TRBV4-1	-	TRBJ1-3	TGCGCCAGCAGCCCGGACAGTTCCTCTGGAAACACCATATATTTT	CASSPDSSSGNTIYF
-	TRBV30	TRBD1	TRBJ2-1	TGTGCCTTCGACAGGGCCTCCTACAATGAGCAGTTCTTC	CAFDRASYNEQFF
-	TRBV19	-	TRBJ2-7	TGTGCCAGTAAGGGCCCACTATACGAGCAGTACTTC	CASKGPLYEQYF
-	TRBV14	TRBD1	TRBJ2-7	TGTGCCAGCAGCTCCCGCGGACAGGGGGCCTACGAGCAGTACTTC	CASSSRGQGAYEQYF
-	TRBV19	-	TRBJ2-1	TGTGCCAGTAGTAAATACACTAGCAGGGATTACAATGAGCAGTTCTTC	CASSKYTSRDYNEQFF
-	TRBV6-5	TRBD1	TRBJ1-2	TGTGCCAGCAGGACAGAGGGGGCCCGTGGCTACACCTTC	CASRTEGARGYTF
-	TRBV7-3	-	TRBJ2-2	TGTGCCAGCAGCCCCAAAGTCACCGGGGAGCTGTTTTTT	CASSPKVTGELFF
-	TRBV6-5	-	TRBJ1-1	TGTGCCAGCAGTTACATGAACACTGAAGCTTTCTTT	CASSYMNTEAFF
-	TRBV5-1	-	TRBJ2-1	TGCGCCAGCACTTATAGTACAAACTACAATGAGCAGTTCTTC	CASTYSTNYNEQFF
-	TRBV4-2	TRBD1	TRBJ2-1	TGTGCCAGCAGCCCAAGACAGGGGGTGGATGAGCAGTTCTTC	CASSPRQGVDEQFF
-	TRBV6-1	-	TRBJ1-2	TGTGCCAGCAGTGAAGGGCCAGGGGGCTACACCTTC	CASSEGPGGYTF
-	TRBV4-1	-	TRBJ1-3	TGCGCCAGCAGCCGAACTCACCTGAGCTCTGGAAACACCATATATTTT	CASSRTHLSSGNTIYF
-	TRBV29-1	-	TRBJ1-1	TGCAGCGTTGAGGGGAAATTTGGTGAAGCTTTCTTT	CSVEGKFGEAFF
-	TRBV21-1	-	TRBJ2-5	TGTGCCAGCAGCAAATTAAGTGGGCAAGCTCCAAGGGGGGAGACCCAGTACTTC	CASSKLSGQAPRGETQYF
-	TRBV28	-	TRBJ2-5	TGTGCCAGCAGTTCTCCTCAAGAGACCCAGTACTTC	CASSSPQETQYF
-	TRBV3-1/TRBV3-2	-	TRBJ1-1	TGTGCCAGCAGCCAACTCGGGGGGAGGACTGAAGCTTTCTTT	CASSQLGGRTEAFF
-	TRBV28	TRBD1	TRBJ1-5	TGTGCCAGCAGTTTAGCACAAATCCGGGACAGACTAAATCAGCCCCAGCATTTT	CASSLAQIRDRLNQPQHF
once	TRBV5-1	-	TRBJ2-1	TGCGCCAGCAGCTTGGTGCTGGGTATCATCAATGAGCAGTTCTTC	CASSLVLGIINEQFF
few	TRBV3-1/TRBV3-2	-	TRBJ2-7	TGTGCCAGCAGCCTTCATACTGGGGGGTGGCAGTACTTC	CASSLHTGGWQYF
few	TRBV19	-	TRBJ2-4	TGTGCCAGTAGTGGTCTAGCCAAAAACATTCAGTACTTC	CASSGLAKNIQYF
-	TRBV20-1	TRBD2	TRBJ2-1	TGCAGTGCTAGTGGTTTGCGGGAGGATGAGCAGTTCTTC	CSASGLREDEQFF
-	TRBV7-9	-	TRBJ1-1	TGTGCCAGCAGCTTATCCTTATCTGAAGCTTTCTTT	CASSLSLSEAFF
-	TRBV19	-	TRBJ2-1	TGTGCCAGTAACGATCTCCGCGGCGGCCACAATGAGCAGTTCTTC	CASNDLRGGHNEQFF
-	TRBV5-5	TRBD1	TRBJ1-1	TGTGCCAGCAGCACCGGACAGGGTAGAAGGGTGAACACTGAAGCTTTCTTT	CASSTGQGRRVNTEAFF
-	TRBV5-5	TRBD2	TRBJ2-7	TGTGCCAGCAGCTTGGGGCAGCGGGGAGCCTACGAGCAGTACTTC	CASSLGQRGAYEQYF
-	TRBV29-1	-	TRBJ1-3	TGCAGCGTTGCTTGGGGAGGTGGAAACACCATATATTTT	CSVAWGGGNTIYF
-	TRBV19	-	TRBJ2-1	TGTGCCAGTAGCAAGGATGTAGGGACAAGGACCAATGAGCAGTTCTTC	CASSKDVGTRTNEQFF
-	TRBV14	-	TRBJ2-3	TGTGCCAGCAGCCAAGATGTTCTGTCGCAGTATTTT	CASSQDVLSQYF
-	TRBV4-1	-	TRBJ1-4	TGCGCCAGCAGCGAACAGGGAATCGGTGAAAAACTGTTTTTT	CASSEQGIGEKLFF
-	TRBV7-8	TRBD2	TRBJ2-3	TGTGCCAGCAGCTCCTGGGATAGCGGGGGGGCGATAGATACGCAGTATTTT	CASSSWDSGGAIDTQYF
-	TRBV7-3	-	TRBJ2-7	TGTGCCAGCAGCTTAGGAGGGGGCGCTCCCCTCGAGCAGTACTTC	CASSLGGGAPLEQYF